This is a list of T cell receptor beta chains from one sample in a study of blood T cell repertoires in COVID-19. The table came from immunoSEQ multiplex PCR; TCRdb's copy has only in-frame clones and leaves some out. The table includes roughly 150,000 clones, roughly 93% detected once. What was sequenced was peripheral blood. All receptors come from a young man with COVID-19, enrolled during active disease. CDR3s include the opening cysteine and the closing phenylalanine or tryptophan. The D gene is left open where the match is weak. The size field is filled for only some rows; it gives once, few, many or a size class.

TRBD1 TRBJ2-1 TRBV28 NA TGTGCCAGCAGTAGGCCGGGACAGGGTCGTTTAGGCTCCTACAATGAGCAGTTCTTC CASSRPGQGRLGSYNEQFF
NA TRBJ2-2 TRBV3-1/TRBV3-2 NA TGTGCCAGCAGCCAAGGCGGGCTAGCGTCTTTCACCGGGGAGCTGTTTTTT CASSQGGLASFTGELFF
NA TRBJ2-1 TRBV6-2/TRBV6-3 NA TGTGCCAGCAGTTACTTCGGGACTCTCAATGAGCAGTTCTTC CASSYFGTLNEQFF
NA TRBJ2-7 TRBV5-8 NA TGTGCCAGCAGCTTGCGGGACACGCTCTACGAGCAGTACTTC CASSLRDTLYEQYF
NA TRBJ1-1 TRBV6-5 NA TGTGCCAGCAGTTCAAGGACATCTATGAACACTGAAGCTTTCTTT CASSSRTSMNTEAFF
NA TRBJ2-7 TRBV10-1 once TGCGCCAGCAGTGAGTCCGGGACTTACTACGAGCAGTACTTC CASSESGTYYEQYF
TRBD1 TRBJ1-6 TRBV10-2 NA TGCGCCAGCAGTCCGACGACAGGGACCTATAATTCACCCCTCCACTTT CASSPTTGTYNSPLHF
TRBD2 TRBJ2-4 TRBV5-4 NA TGTGCCAGCAGCCTTGCTCAACTAGCGGGAGGTACCATTCAGTACTTC CASSLAQLAGGTIQYF
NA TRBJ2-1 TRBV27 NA TGTGCCAGCAGTTTTCGCCGCGGGATGGGAGTTATAAATGAGCAGTTCTTC CASSFRRGMGVINEQFF
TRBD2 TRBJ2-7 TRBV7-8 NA TGTGCCAGCAGCTTAGAAACTAGCGGGATTAACTACGAGCAGTACTTC CASSLETSGINYEQYF
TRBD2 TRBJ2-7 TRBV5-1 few TGCGCCAGCAGCTGGACTAGCGGGAACTACGAGCAGTACTTC CASSWTSGNYEQYF
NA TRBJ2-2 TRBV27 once TGTGCCACCAAAAGAGGGGGTTACGGGGAGCTGTTTTTT CATKRGGYGELFF
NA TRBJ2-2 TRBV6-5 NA TGTGCCAGCAGTTACTCGGGGGGAAGGGGCACCGGGGAGCTGTTTTTT CASSYSGGRGTGELFF
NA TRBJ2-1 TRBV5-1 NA TGCGCCAGCAGCTTGGGTTCGGTCAACCCAAGCTACAATGAGCAGTTCTTC CASSLGSVNPSYNEQFF
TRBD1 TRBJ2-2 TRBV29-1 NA TGCAGCGTTGAAGGTGACAGGGAGAACACCGGGGAGCTGTTTTTT CSVEGDRENTGELFF
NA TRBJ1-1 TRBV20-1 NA TGCAGTGCTAGAACCACCCGGGTCGCTTTCTTT CSARTTRVAFF
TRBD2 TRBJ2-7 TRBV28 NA TGTGCCAGCAGTTCCGGGACTAGGGGATTTAAGGACTACGAGCAGTACTTC CASSSGTRGFKDYEQYF
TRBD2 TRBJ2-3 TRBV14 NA TGTGCCAGCAGCCCAAACCTAGCGGCTAGCTTTAGCACAGATACGCAGTATTTT CASSPNLAASFSTDTQYF
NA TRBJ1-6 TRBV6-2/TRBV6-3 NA TGTGCCAGCAGCTCCCGGAGGGGAAGCTATTCACCCCTCCACTTT CASSSRRGSYSPLHF
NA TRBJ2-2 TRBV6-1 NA TGTGCCAGCAGTGAAATGGCGGCGAACACCGGGGAGCTGTTTTTT CASSEMAANTGELFF
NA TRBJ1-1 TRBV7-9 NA TGTGCCAGCAGCTTAGGCAGGGGTGGTACTGAAGCTTTCTTT CASSLGRGGTEAFF
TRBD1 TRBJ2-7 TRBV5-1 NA TGCGCCAGCAGCTTTAGAGGACAGGGGGCCTCCGAGCAGTACTTC CASSFRGQGASEQYF
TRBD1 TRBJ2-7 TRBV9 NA TGTGCCAGCAGCGTGGGGACAGCCTACGAGCAGTACTTC CASSVGTAYEQYF
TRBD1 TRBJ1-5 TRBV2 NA TGTGCCGGCAGTCCCCCGACAGGGGACGGTCAGCCCCAGCATTTT CAGSPPTGDGQPQHF
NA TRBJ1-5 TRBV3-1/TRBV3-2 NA TGTGCCAGCAGCCCCCGGGGACTGCCCGATCAGCCCCAGCATTTT CASSPRGLPDQPQHF
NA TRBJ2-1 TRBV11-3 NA TGTGCCAGCAGCTTAGGATCGCGGCACAATGAGCAGTTCTTC CASSLGSRHNEQFF
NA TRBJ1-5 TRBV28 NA TGTGCCAGCAGTTTGTACAGGGAGGGACAGCCCCAGCATTTT CASSLYREGQPQHF
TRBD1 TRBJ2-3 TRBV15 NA TGTGCCACCAGCTCCAGGACAGGGTCAGATACGCAGTATTTT CATSSRTGSDTQYF
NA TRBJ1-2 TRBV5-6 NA TGTGCCAGCAGCTTGGCCGGCGGGGGAGGCTACACCTTC CASSLAGGGGYTF
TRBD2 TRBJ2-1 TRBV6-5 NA TGTGCCAGCAGCGCCGGGAGGAGCAATGAGCAGTTCTTC CASSAGRSNEQFF
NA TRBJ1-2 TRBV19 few TGTGCCAGTAAACATCGATCCGGGACAAACTATGGCTACACCTTC CASKHRSGTNYGYTF
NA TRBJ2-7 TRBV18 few TGTGCCAGCTCACCACCAACTGTTTCCTACGAGCAGTACTTC CASSPPTVSYEQYF
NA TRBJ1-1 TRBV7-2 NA TGTGCCAGCAGCTCAGGACAGCCGGGGAGCACTGAAGCTTTCTTT CASSSGQPGSTEAFF
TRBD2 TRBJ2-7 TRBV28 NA TGTGCCAGCACCCTTAGCGGGAGGGCCTACTACGAGCAGTACTTC CASTLSGRAYYEQYF
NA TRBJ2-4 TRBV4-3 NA TGCGCCAGCAGCCGATACTTAGCCAAAAACATTCAGTACTTC CASSRYLAKNIQYF
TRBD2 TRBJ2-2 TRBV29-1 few TGCAGCGTCACGACTAGCGGGAGGAGTGTCGCCGGGGAGCTGTTTTTT CSVTTSGRSVAGELFF
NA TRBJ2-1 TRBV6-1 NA TGTGCCAGCAGTGAAACCGGGGTATGGAATGAGCAGTTCTTC CASSETGVWNEQFF
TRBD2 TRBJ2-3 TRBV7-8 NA TGTGCCAGCAGCCCCCGACTAGCTTTCGATACGCAGTATTTT CASSPRLAFDTQYF
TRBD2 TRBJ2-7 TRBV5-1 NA TGCGCCAGCAGCTTGGGGGTCGGGACTAGCGGGACGAATTACGAGCAGTACTTC CASSLGVGTSGTNYEQYF
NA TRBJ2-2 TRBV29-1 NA TGCAGCGTCGGACTGGGCGGGATGAACACCGGGGAGCTGTTTTTT CSVGLGGMNTGELFF
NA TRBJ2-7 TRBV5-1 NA TGCGCCTCTGAGTGGGCTCCTTCCTCCTACGAGCAGTACTTC CASEWAPSSYEQYF
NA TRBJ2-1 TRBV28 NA TGTGCCAGCAGTTGGCCCTCAGGTGAGCAGTTCTTC CASSWPSGEQFF
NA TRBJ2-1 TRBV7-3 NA TGTGCCAGCAGCATTACAGGGTCCTCCGGTCGTGAGCAGTTCTTC CASSITGSSGREQFF
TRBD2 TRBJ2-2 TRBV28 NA TGTGCCAGCAGTCTTAGCGGGATGGGCACCGGGGAGCTGTTTTTT CASSLSGMGTGELFF
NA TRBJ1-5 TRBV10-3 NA TGTGCCATCAGTGAGTTGGACACTTACAATCAGCCCCAGCATTTT CAISELDTYNQPQHF
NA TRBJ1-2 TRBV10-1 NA TGCGCCAGCATGATGGGAGCCAACTATGGCTACACCTTC CASMMGANYGYTF
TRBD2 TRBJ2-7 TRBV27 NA TGTGCCAGCAGTCTCGGACTAGCGGGCGCCTACGAGCAGTACTTC CASSLGLAGAYEQYF
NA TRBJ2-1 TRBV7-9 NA TGTGCCAGCAGCTCTTCCGCCCAACCTAGGGGTGAGCAGTTCTTC CASSSSAQPRGEQFF
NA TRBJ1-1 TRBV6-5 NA TGTGCCAGCACCTCATCTCGGGGAAACGGTGAAGCTTTCTTT CASTSSRGNGEAFF
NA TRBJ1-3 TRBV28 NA TGTGCCAGCAGATTTGACAGATCTGGAAACACCATATATTTT CASRFDRSGNTIYF
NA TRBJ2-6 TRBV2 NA TGTGCCAGCAGGGGGCCATACTCTGGGGAGGCCAACGTCCTGACTTTC CASRGPYSGEANVLTF
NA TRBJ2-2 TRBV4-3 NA TGCGCCAGCAGCCTTTTCGCGTCGAACACCGGGGAGCTGTTTTTT CASSLFASNTGELFF
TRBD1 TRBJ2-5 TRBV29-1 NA TGCAGCGTTGTGGGGACAGTTATCGGAGAGACCCAGTACTTC CSVVGTVIGETQYF